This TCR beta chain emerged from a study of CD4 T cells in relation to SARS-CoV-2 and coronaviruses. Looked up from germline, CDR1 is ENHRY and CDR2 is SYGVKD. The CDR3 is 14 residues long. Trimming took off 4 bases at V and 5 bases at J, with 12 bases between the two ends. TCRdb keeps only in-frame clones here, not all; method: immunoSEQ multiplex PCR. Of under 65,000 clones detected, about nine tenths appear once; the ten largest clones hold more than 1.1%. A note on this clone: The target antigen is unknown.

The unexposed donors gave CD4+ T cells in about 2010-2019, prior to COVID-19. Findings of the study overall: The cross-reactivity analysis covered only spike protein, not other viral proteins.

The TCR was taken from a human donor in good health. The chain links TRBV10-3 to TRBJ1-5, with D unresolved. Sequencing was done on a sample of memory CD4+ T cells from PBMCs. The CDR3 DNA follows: TGTGCCATCAGTGGGAATTTCGTGGATCAGCCCCAGCATTTT. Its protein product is CAISGNFVDQPQHF.